The next 32 T cell receptor beta chains were all read from a single sample in a study of control samples from healthy donors and cancer patients. Data came from immunoSEQ multiplex PCR; TCRdb stores just in-frame clones and leaves some out. The repertoire holds some 410,000 clones, with around 90% as singletons. Sequenced sample: PBMCs. All receptors come from a man aged 40-49 years with head and neck cancer.

V usage is TRBV30 and J usage is TRBJ1-4; D not resolved. V lost 2 bases and J lost 8, with 15 bases in between. The CDR3 sequence is 14 residues long. Germline V gives CDR1 GTSNPN, CDR2 SVGIG (reference sequence). CDR3 coding DNA: TGTGCCTGGAGTCAAGGAGGCATTGGGGAAAAACTGTTTTTT. Translated, it gives CAWSQGGIGEKLFF.

This clone was observed a single time. This chain links TRBV2 with TRBJ2-5, with TRBD1 identical over 9 bases. CDR3 length equals 15 residues. The trim removed 5 bases at V and 5 bases at J, leaving 9 bases unmatched. The germline V gene encodes CDR1 SNHLY and CDR2 FYNNEI. CDR3 coding DNA: TGTGCCAGCAGTACGGGACAGGGTCGGTGGGAGACCCAGTACTTC. Translating it yields CASSTGQGRWETQYF. The complete variable domain, with remaining parts taken from reference TRBV2 and TRBJ2-5, reads EPEVTQTPSHQVTQMGQEVILRCVPISNHLYFYWYRQILGQKVEFLVSFYNNEISEKSEIFDDQFSVERPDGSNFTLKIRSTKLEDSAMYFCASSTGQGRWETQYFGPGTRLLVL.

The chain links TRBV27 to TRBJ1-5; TRBD1 agrees at 7 bases. Germline CDR1 and CDR2: MNHEY and SMNVEV (reference sequence). The length of the CDR3 is 18 residues. V gave up 3 bases and J gave up 4 bases; unmatched junction bases: 15. CDR3 nucleotide sequence: TGTGCCAGCAGTTTGAGGGGACAGAGATTTATAGGGAATCAGCCCCAGCATTTT. Translated, it gives CASSLRGQRFIGNQPQHF.

V is TRBV5-5 and J is TRBJ2-2; D unresolved. This CDR3 is built from 13 residues. Trimming took off 4 bases at V and 3 bases at J, with 7 bases between the two ends. Germline-derived CDR1 and CDR2 are SGHKS and YYEKEE (reference sequence). CDR3 coding DNA: TGTGCCAGCAGCCATCCTTACACCGGGGAGCTGTTTTTT. It translates to CASSHPYTGELFF.

Concerning this clone: Other DNA sequences in this specimen translate into the identical CDR3. The chain recombines TRBV18 with TRBJ2-6; D unresolved. CDR3 length equals 14 residues. CDR1 is KGHSH, CDR2 LQKENI, per germline. The V end was cut by 0 bases, the J end by 4 bases, with 4 bases between. CDR3 in amino acids: CASSPPSGANVLTF. The CDR3 DNA reads as TGTGCCAGCTCACCACCGTCAGGGGCCAACGTCCTGACTTTC.

The V gene is TRBV5-5, the J gene TRBJ1-3, with TRBD1 matching over 8 bases. Germline V gene sequence: CDR1 SGHKS, CDR2 YYEKEE (reference sequence). The CDR3 runs 17 residues. With V trimmed by 4 bases and J by 0 bases, 9 bases remained unmatched. The CDR3 nucleotides read TGTGCCAGCAGCCTATGGACAGGGCAGAGCTCTGGAAACACCATATATTTT. Translated, it gives CASSLWTGQSSGNTIYF.

The J gene is TRBJ2-5, the V gene TRBV7-2, with D unclear. The CDR3 runs to 15 residues. The ends were cut back, 1 base at V and 2 bases at J, with 11 bases in the middle. From germline, CDR1 is SGHTA and CDR2 FQGNSA. CDR3 protein: CASSLGATQQETQYF. The CDR3 nucleotides are TGTGCCAGCAGCTTAGGCGCGACACAGCAAGAGACCCAGTACTTC. Looking up the rest from reference TRBV7-2 and TRBJ2-5 gives the full variable domain: GAGVSQSPSNKVTEKGKDVELRCDPISGHTALYWYRQSLGQGLEFLIYFQGNSAPDKSGLPSDRFSAERTGGSVSTLTIQRTQQEDSAVYLCASSLGATQQETQYFGPGTRLLVL.

The V gene is TRBV5-1, the J gene TRBJ2-3, with D perhaps TRBD1 (6 bases). The CDR3 runs to 15 residues. V lost 3 bases to trimming and J lost 0 bases, with 11 bases between them. CDR1 and CDR2 from the germline V gene are SGHRS and YFSETQ. In DNA, the CDR3 is TGCGCCAGCAGCTCTGACAGGTCTAGCACAGATACGCAGTATTTT. Translation gives CASSSDRSSTDTQYF.

The chain uses TRBV30 and TRBJ1-1; no firm D call. V dropped 1 base and J dropped 6 bases, with 9 bases sitting between them. This CDR3 is 12 amino acids long. The germline CDR1 and CDR2 sequences are GTSNPN and SVGIG (reference sequence). CDR3 residues: CAWSAEDAEAFF. DNA of the CDR3: TGTGCCTGGAGTGCCGAGGATGCTGAAGCTTTCTTT. The full variable domain, rest sourced from reference TRBV30 and TRBJ1-1, is SQTIHQWPATLVQPVGSPLSLECTVEGTSNPNLYWYRQAAGRGLQLLFYSVGIGQISSEVPQNLSASRPQDRQFILSSKKLLLSDSGFYLCAWSAEDAEAFFGQGTRLTVV.

The chain recombines TRBV6-1 with TRBJ1-2, with D hard to call. The germline V and J ends were trimmed by 2 bases and 7 bases, with 5 bases remaining between them. This CDR3 has 11 amino acids. In germline, CDR1 is MNHNS, CDR2 SASEGT. This chain's CDR3 is CASSESGGYTF. CDR3 DNA sequence: TGTGCCAGCAGTGAATCCGGTGGCTACACCTTC.

In regard to this clone: A junction boundary mismatches the germline segment, possibly from a read error. The chain links TRBV7-3 to TRBJ2-7; D unclear. The CDR3 spans 13 residues. Germline CDR1 is SGHTA and CDR2 is FQGTGA. The CDR3 bases are TGTGCCAGCAGCCATGGGCCGTCCTCCGAGCAGTACTTC. This translates into CASSHGPSSEQYF.

This chain joins TRBV27 and TRBJ2-7; the D is unclear. Trimming stripped 0 bases from V and 0 bases from J, with 15 bases between. This CDR3 comprises 17 residues. The germline gives CDR1 MNHEY, CDR2 SMNVEV (reference sequence). CDR3 residues: CASSLSHISDYSYEQYF. The CDR3 coding sequence is TGTGCCAGCAGTTTATCCCATATTTCGGATTACTCCTACGAGCAGTACTTC.

This chain uses TRBV29-1 with TRBJ2-2; either TRBD1 or TRBD2 may supply D (7 bases each). CDR1 and CDR2 (germline): SQVTM, ANQGSEA. Between the trimmed V and J ends, which lost 6 bases and 2 bases, there was a span of 16 bases. The CDR3 has 15 residues. As DNA, the CDR3 is TGCAGCGTCCCACGGGGGGACAGTAACACCGGGGAGCTGTTTTTT. This sequence encodes CSVPRGDSNTGELFF.

The chain combines TRBV9 with TRBJ2-1; 12 bases are a match to TRBD2. In germline, CDR1 is SGDLS, CDR2 YYNGEE. The CDR3 runs to 16 residues. V gave up 3 bases and J gave up 4 bases; unmatched junction bases: 5. The CDR3 loop is CASSASGTSGYNEQFF. DNA for the CDR3: TGTGCCAGCAGCGCCTCCGGGACTAGCGGGTACAATGAGCAGTTCTTC.

This rearrangement joins TRBV5-6 to TRBJ2-6; TRBD2 is a possible D gene (6 bases). V was shortened by 4 bases and J by 0 bases, with 8 bases between the two germline ends. Germline CDR1 and CDR2: SGHDT and YYEEEE. The CDR3 extends over 15 amino acids. CDR3: CASSPDYSGANVLTF. The DNA of the CDR3 is TGTGCCAGCAGCCCGGACTACTCTGGGGCCAACGTCCTGACTTTC.

This chain uses TRBV6-6 with TRBJ1-2; 8 positions match TRBD1. The V and J ends lost 5 bases and 6 bases, in that order; junction bases with no gene match: 8. Per germline, CDR1 MNHNY and CDR2 SVGAGI (reference sequence). The CDR3 runs to 14 residues. CDR3 sequence: CASSGSTGVDGYTF. The CDR3 bases are TGTGCCAGCAGTGGCTCGACAGGGGTCGATGGCTACACCTTC.

This rearrangement joins TRBV28 to TRBJ1-4, with D uncertain. Germline V gene sequence: CDR1 MDHEN, CDR2 SYDVKM. The ends were cut back, 3 bases at V and 13 bases at J, with 15 bases in the middle. The CDR3 is made up of 13 amino acids. This CDR3 reads CASSLGPGDLLFF. DNA of the CDR3: TGTGCCAGCAGTTTGGGCCCCGGGGATTTACTGTTTTTT.

This clone was picked up a small number of times. V and J are TRBV28 and TRBJ1-1; D is uncertain. CDR3 length equals 11 residues. Looked up from germline, CDR1 is MDHEN and CDR2 is SYDVKM. The germline V and J ends were trimmed by 10 bases and 9 bases, with 15 bases remaining between them. The chain's CDR3 is CATRDRRQAFF. As DNA, the CDR3 is TGTGCCACCCGAGATCGTCGCCAAGCTTTCTTT. The variable domain in full, with the rest retrieved from reference TRBV28 and TRBJ1-1, is DVKVTQSSRYLVKRTGEKVFLECVQDMDHENMFWYRQDPGLGLRLIYFSYDVKMKEKGDIPEGYSVSREKKERFSLILESASTNQTSMYLCATRDRRQAFFGQGTRLTVV.

The CDR3 reads CASMGERYEQYF. For the CDR3, the DNA is TGTGCCAGCATGGGAGAGCGCTACGAGCAGTACTTC. This chain joins TRBV6-5 and TRBJ2-7; TRBD2 might be the D (5 bases). V shed 7 bases and J shed 3 bases, with 10 bases lying between them. Germline V gene data show CDR1 as MNHEY and CDR2 as SVGAGI. This CDR3 comprises 12 residues.

The V call is TRBV5-1, the J call TRBJ2-2; the match to TRBD2 covers 11 bases. This CDR3 spans 16 amino acids. CDR1 and CDR2 from the germline V gene are SGHRS and YFSETQ. V was clipped by 6 bases and J by 0 bases; unmatched bases: 4. CDR3 nucleotide sequence: TGCGCCAGCAACCCGACTAGCGGGGCGAACACCGGGGAGCTGTTTTTT. This codes for CASNPTSGANTGELFF.

This chain joins TRBV7-8 and TRBJ2-7, with a weak D call TRBD1 (6 bases). Germline CDR1 is SGHVS and CDR2 is FQNEAQ. The V end lost 5 bases, the J end lost 2 bases, and 13 bases lay between the germline ends. The CDR3 runs to 14 residues. CDR3 loop: CASSRGAGAYEQYF. The CDR3 nucleotides read TGTGCCAGCAGCCGAGGGGCAGGGGCCTACGAGCAGTACTTC.

The chain uses TRBV7-3 and TRBJ1-2; 12 bases align to TRBD1. CDR1 and CDR2 from the germline V gene are SGHTA and FQGTGA. This CDR3 has 14 amino acids. Trimming at V came to 5 bases and at J to 7 bases, leaving 5 bases not matched to a gene. CDR3 DNA sequence: TGTGCCAGCAGCGAGGGACAGGGGGCTGTTGGCTACACCTTC. Translated: CASSEGQGAVGYTF.

The chain employs TRBV5-6 and TRBJ2-3, with D possibly being TRBD1 or TRBD2 (5 bases each). The CDR3 spans 14 residues. Looked up from germline, CDR1 is SGHDT and CDR2 is YYEEEE. V lost 2 bases and J lost 2, with 9 bases in between. For the CDR3, the DNA is TGTGCCAGCAGCTTCGGGGCTTCCACAGATACGCAGTATTTT. This gives the protein CASSFGASTDTQYF. The whole variable domain, filled in from reference TRBV5-6 and TRBJ2-3, reads DAGVTQSPTHLIKTRGQQVTLRCSPKSGHDTVSWYQQALGQGPQFIFQYYEEEERQRGNFPDRFSGHQFPNYSSELNVNALLLGDSALYLCASSFGASTDTQYFGPGTRLTVL.

The chain couples TRBV7-9 to TRBJ1-1; D may be TRBD1 (6 bases). CDR1 is SEHNR, CDR2 FQNEAQ, per germline (reference sequence). V dropped 4 bases and J dropped 3 bases, with 15 bases sitting between them. The CDR3 contains 15 residues. Here the CDR3 reads CASSSGDGLYTEAFF. The CDR3, as DNA: TGTGCCAGCAGCTCAGGGGATGGTTTGTACACTGAAGCTTTCTTT. Looking up the rest from reference TRBV7-9 and TRBJ1-1 gives the full variable domain: DTGVSQNPRHKITKRGQNVTFRCDPISEHNRLYWYRQTLGQGPEFLTYFQNEAQLEKSRLLSDRFSAERPKGSFSTLEIQRTEQGDSAMYLCASSSGDGLYTEAFFGQGTRLTVV.

This rearrangement joins TRBV12-3 or TRBV12-4 to TRBJ2-2; unclear D gene. The CDR3 is made up of 13 amino acids. Trimming left V 9 bases short and J 2 bases short, with 10 bases between. The CDR3 DNA reads TGTGCCAGACCCGCAGGCAACACCGGGGAGCTGTTTTTT. Residues: CARPAGNTGELFF.

V and J are TRBV10-2 and TRBJ2-1; 8 bases align to TRBD1. V was clipped by 6 bases and J by 3 bases; unmatched bases: 4. CDR1 WSHSY and CDR2 SAAADI come from the germline V gene. This CDR3 has 14 residues. CDR3 sequence: CASSRDRNYNEQFF. The CDR3 nucleotides read TGCGCCAGCAGCCGGGACAGGAACTACAATGAGCAGTTCTTC.

This sequence joins TRBV20-1 and TRBJ1-1; D is ambiguous. This CDR3 region has 8 residues. In germline, CDR1 is DFQATT, CDR2 SNEGSKA (reference sequence). Trimming shortened V by 5 bases and J by 11 bases, and 6 bases separated the two germline ends. The CDR3 sequence is CSAGRAFF. The CDR3 DNA reads TGCAGTGCTGGACGGGCTTTCTTT.

The chain recombines TRBV9 with TRBJ2-3; the D gene is possibly TRBD2 (6 bases). Germline loops: CDR1 SGDLS, CDR2 YYNGEE. CDR3 length: 17 amino acids. V gave up 3 bases and J gave up 2 bases, with 19 bases separating them. CDR3 protein: CASSATPGLKPTDTQYF. The CDR3 nucleotides are TGTGCCAGCAGCGCAACACCGGGACTCAAGCCCACAGATACGCAGTATTTT.

The J gene is TRBJ1-1, the V gene TRBV29-1, with D possibly TRBD1 on 6 matching bases. The CDR3 is made up of 12 amino acids. From germline, CDR1 is SQVTM and CDR2 ANQGSEA. V was trimmed by 7 bases and J by 3 bases, leaving 12 bases between them. CDR3 sequence: CSAQQGDTEAFF. The DNA of the CDR3 is TGCAGCGCCCAACAGGGCGACACTGAAGCTTTCTTT. Filled out from reference TRBV29-1 and TRBJ1-1, the complete variable domain reads SAVISQKPSRDICQRGTSLTIQCQVDSQVTMMFWYRQQPGQSLTLIATANQGSEATYESGFVIDKFPISRPNLTFSTLTVSNMSPEDSSIYLCSAQQGDTEAFFGQGTRLTVV.

The chain employs TRBV27 and TRBJ1-1, with TRBD1 matching over 10 bases. The CDR3 length is 15 residues. Germline CDR1 MNHEY, CDR2 SMNVEV (reference sequence). V lost 2 bases to trimming and J lost 4 bases; unmatched junction nucleotides: 4. CDR3 loop: CASSLGRDRGTEAFF. The DNA of the CDR3 is TGTGCCAGCAGTTTAGGCCGGGACAGGGGCACTGAAGCTTTCTTT.

This chain links TRBV14 with TRBJ1-4, with D perhaps matching TRBD1 (5 bases). The CDR3 length is 16 residues. Germline V gene lookup returns CDR1 SGHDN and CDR2 FVKESK. Trimming cost V 1 base and J 5 bases, with 14 bases left between them. DNA of the CDR3: TGTGCCAGCAGCCAAGCCTTTCCGGGGGGGAATGAAAAACTGTTTTTT. Protein sequence: CASSQAFPGGNEKLFF.

Notes on this clone: Other DNA sequences of this sample code for an identical CDR3. The chain combines TRBV28 with TRBJ2-7; tentatively, D is TRBD1 or TRBD2 (7 bases each). The germline V gene encodes CDR1 MDHEN and CDR2 SYDVKM. CDR3 size: 15 residues. Trimming stripped 1 base from V and 2 bases from J, with 12 bases between. DNA of the CDR3: TGTGCCAGCAGTTTATCAGGGGGGGGGACCTACGAGCAGTACTTC. It is translated as CASSLSGGGTYEQYF.